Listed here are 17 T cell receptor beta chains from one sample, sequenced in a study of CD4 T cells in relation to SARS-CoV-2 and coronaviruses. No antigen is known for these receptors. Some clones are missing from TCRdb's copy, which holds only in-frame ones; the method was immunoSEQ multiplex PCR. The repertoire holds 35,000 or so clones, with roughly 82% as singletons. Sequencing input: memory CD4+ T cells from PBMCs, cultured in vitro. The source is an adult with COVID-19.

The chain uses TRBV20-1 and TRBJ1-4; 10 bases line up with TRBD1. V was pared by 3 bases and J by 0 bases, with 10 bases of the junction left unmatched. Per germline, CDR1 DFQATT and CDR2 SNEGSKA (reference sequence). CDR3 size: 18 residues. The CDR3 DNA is TGCAGTGCTAGTCCGGGACAGGGGCAAACTGCAACTAATGAAAAACTGTTTTTT. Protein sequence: CSASPGQGQTATNEKLFF.

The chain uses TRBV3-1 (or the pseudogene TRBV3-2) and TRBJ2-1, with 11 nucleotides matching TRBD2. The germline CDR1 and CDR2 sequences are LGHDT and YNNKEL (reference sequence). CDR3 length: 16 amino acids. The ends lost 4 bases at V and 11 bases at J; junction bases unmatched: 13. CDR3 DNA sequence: TGTGCCAGCAGCCCAGTGACTAGCGGGGCCTCTTTACAGCAGTTCTTC. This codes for CASSPVTSGASLQQFF.

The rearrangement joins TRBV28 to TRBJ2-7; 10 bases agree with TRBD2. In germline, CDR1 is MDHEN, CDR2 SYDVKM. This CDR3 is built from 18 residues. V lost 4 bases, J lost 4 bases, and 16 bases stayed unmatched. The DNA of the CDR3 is TGTGCCAGCAGTTCTCCTTTGTCTAGCGGGAGTATCGGGTACGAGCAGTACTTC. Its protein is CASSSPLSSGSIGYEQYF.

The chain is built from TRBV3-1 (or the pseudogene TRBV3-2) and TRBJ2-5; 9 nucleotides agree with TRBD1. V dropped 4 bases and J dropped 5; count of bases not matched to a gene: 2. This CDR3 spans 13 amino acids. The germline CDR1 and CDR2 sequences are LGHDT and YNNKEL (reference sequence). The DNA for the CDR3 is TGTGCCAGCAGCCGGACAGGGGACGAGACCCAGTACTTC. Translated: CASSRTGDETQYF.

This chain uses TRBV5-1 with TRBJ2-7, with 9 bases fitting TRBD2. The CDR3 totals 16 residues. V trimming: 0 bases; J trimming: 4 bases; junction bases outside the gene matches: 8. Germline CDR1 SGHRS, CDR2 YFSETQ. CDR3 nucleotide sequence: TGCGCCAGCAGCTTGGATGCAGCGGGAGGTGCGTACGAGCAGTACTTC. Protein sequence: CASSLDAAGGAYEQYF.

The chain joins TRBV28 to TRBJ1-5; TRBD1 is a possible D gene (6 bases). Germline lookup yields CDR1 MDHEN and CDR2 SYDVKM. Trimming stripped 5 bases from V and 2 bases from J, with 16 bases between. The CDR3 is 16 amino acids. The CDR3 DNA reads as TGTGCCAGCAGTCCCCCTCGAACAGGGCGCAATCAGCCCCAGCATTTT. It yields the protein CASSPPRTGRNQPQHF.

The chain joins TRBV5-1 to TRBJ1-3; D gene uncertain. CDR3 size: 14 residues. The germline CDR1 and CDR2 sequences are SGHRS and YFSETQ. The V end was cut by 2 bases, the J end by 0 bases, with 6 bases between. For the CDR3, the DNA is TGCGCCAGCAGCTTAGGGAGCTCTGGAAACACCATATATTTT. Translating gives CASSLGSSGNTIYF.

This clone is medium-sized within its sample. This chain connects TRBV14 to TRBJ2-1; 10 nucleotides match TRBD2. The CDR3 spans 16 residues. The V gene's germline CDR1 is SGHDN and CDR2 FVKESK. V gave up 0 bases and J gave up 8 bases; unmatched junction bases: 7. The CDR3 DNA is TGTGCCAGCAGCCAAGACCAAAGCGGGAGGGCCTATGAGCAGTTCTTC. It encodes CASSQDQSGRAYEQFF. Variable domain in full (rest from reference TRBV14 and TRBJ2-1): EAGVTQFPSHSVIEKGQTVTLRCDPISGHDNLYWYRRVMGKEIKFLLHFVKESKQDESGMPNNRFLAERTGGTYSTLKVQPAELEDSGVYFCASSQDQSGRAYEQFFGPGTRLTVL.

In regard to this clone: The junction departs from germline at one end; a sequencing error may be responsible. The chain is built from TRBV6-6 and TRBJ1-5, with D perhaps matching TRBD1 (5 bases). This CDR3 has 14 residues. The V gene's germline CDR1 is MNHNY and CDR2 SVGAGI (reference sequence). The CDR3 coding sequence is TGTGCCAGCAGCCGGGGACTCCAGAATCGGCCCCAGCATTTT. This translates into CASSRGLQNRPQHF.

In nucleotides, the CDR3 is TGTGCCACACTACGGACAGCGAACACCGGGGAGCTGTTTTTT. This gives the protein CATLRTANTGELFF. The chain is built from TRBV6-6 and TRBJ2-2, with D possibly TRBD1 on 6 matching bases. Germline V CDR1 and CDR2: MNHNY, SVGAGI (reference sequence). The CDR3 is 14 amino acids. V was cut by 10 bases and J by 0 bases, with 12 bases left in between.

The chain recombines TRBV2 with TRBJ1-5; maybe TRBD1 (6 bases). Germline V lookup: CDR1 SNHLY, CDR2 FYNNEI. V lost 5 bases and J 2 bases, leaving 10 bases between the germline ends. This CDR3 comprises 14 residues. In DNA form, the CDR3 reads TGTGCCAGCAGTCAACAGGGAGGCAATCAGCCCCAGCATTTT. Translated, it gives CASSQQGGNQPQHF. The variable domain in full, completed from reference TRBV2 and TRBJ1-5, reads EPEVTQTPSHQVTQMGQEVILRCVPISNHLYFYWYRQILGQKVEFLVSFYNNEISEKSEIFDDQFSVERPDGSNFTLKIRSTKLEDSAMYFCASSQQGGNQPQHFGDGTRLSIL.

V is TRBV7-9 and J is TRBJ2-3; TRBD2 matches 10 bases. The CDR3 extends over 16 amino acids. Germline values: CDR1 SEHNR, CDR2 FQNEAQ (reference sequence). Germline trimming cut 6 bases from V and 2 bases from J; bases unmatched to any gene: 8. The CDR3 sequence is CASRTRLAGSTDTQYF. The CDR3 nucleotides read TGTGCCAGCAGAACTAGACTAGCGGGCTCCACAGATACGCAGTATTTT.

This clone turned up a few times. CDR3 DNA sequence: TGTGCCATCACCCCGGGACAGGGTTTAGATGGGGCCAACGTCCTGACTTTC. Amino acids: CAITPGQGLDGANVLTF. The chain recombines TRBV10-3 with TRBJ2-6, with 9 nucleotides matching TRBD1. Germline lookup yields CDR1 ENHRY and CDR2 SYGVKD. The CDR3 is 17 residues long. J lost 3 bases, V lost 7 bases, and 10 bases had no gene match.

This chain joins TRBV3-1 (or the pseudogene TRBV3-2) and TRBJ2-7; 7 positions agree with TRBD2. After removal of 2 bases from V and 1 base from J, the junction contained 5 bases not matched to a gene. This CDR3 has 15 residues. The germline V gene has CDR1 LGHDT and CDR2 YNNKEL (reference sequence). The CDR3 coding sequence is TGTGCCAGCAGCCAAAGGTCTAGCGGTTCCTACGAGCAGTACTTC. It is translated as CASSQRSSGSYEQYF.

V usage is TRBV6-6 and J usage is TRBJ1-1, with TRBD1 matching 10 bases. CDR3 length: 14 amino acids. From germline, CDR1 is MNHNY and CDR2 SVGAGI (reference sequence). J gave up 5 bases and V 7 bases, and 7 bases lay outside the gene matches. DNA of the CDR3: TGTGCCAGCATCGACAGGGGGCGAGAAACTGAAGCTTTCTTT. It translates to CASIDRGRETEAFF.

CDR3 bases: TGTGCCAGCAGCAAAGTTAGCGCCGACGAGCAGTACTTC. This sequence encodes CASSKVSADEQYF. V usage is TRBV21-1 and J usage is TRBJ2-7; the table's D gene call, TRBD2, was not cross checked with the DNA. TRBV21-1 is deemed a pseudogene. The CDR3 sequence is 13 residues long.

CDR3 bases: TGTGCCAGCAGCTTTGGGAGGGATACGCAGTATTTT. Its protein product is CASSFGRDTQYF. The V gene is TRBV7-2, the J gene TRBJ2-3; tentatively, D is TRBD2 (6 bases). The V and J ends lost 3 bases and 6 bases respectively, with 7 bases between them. The CDR3 sequence is 12 residues long. In germline, CDR1 is SGHTA, CDR2 FQGNSA.